The 27 T cell receptor beta chains in this list originate from one sample, sequenced in a study of blood T cells in healthy people across ages. Primers used in a second PCR of roughly 6 to 12 cycles were a sample-barcoded 5' primer and a J-beta primer mix. TCRdb re-analysed the 5' RACE reads in MiXCR, keeping a single row per CDR3 protein. The table lists more than 1,400,000 distinct CDR3 sequences, 42% of them singletons. The sample comprised blood. The receptor source for this set is a woman under 30 in good health.

CDR3 loop: CASSRGTSATNEQFF. The DNA of the CDR3 is TGTGCCAGCAGTCGAGGGACTAGCGCCACAAATGAGCAGTTCTTC. The V call is TRBV6-2 or TRBV6-3, the J call TRBJ2-1; 10 bases fit TRBD2. CDR1 MNHEY and CDR2 SVGEGT come from the germline V gene. This CDR3 is 15 amino acids long. After removal of 5 bases from V and 7 bases from J, the junction contained 8 bases not matched to a gene.

This clonotype has more than one count but fewer than ten. The rearrangement joins TRBV5-1 to TRBJ2-5; TRBD1 might be the D (5 bases). The CDR3 runs to 13 residues. Germline assignment: CDR1 SGHRS and CDR2 YFSETQ. The V gene lost 7 bases and the J gene lost 2 bases, with 12 bases spanning the gap. The CDR3 sequence is CASHSTGQETQYF. CDR3 nucleotide sequence: TGCGCCAGCCACTCAACAGGACAAGAGACCCAGTACTTC.

The rearrangement links TRBV6-1 to TRBJ1-4; no clear D gene. Germline lookup yields CDR1 MNHNS and CDR2 SASEGT. CDR3 size: 12 residues. V gave up 8 bases and J gave up 7 bases, with 11 bases separating them. The CDR3 protein is CASDQYAEKLFF. CDR3 sequence (DNA): TGTGCCAGCGACCAATACGCTGAAAAACTGTTTTTT.

About this clonotype: Mismatch with germline at one junction end may stem from a read error. The chain couples TRBV29-1 to TRBJ1-2; 7 nucleotides agree with TRBD1. This CDR3 is 12 amino acids long. Germline V lookup: CDR1 SQVTM, CDR2 ANQGSEA. The CDR3 region has the DNA TGCAGCGGCCGACAGGGCCCCTATGGCCACACCTTC. Its protein is CSGRQGPYGHTF.

This clonotype was seen once. The CDR3 bases are TGTGCCAGCAGCCAATCAGGGATGGTCCCTGAAGCTTTCTTT. Amino acid sequence: CASSQSGMVPEAFF. The chain has TRBV3-1 and TRBJ1-1; tentatively, D is TRBD1 (5 bases). This CDR3 is 14 amino acids long. Trimming cost V 2 bases and J 6 bases, with 13 bases left between them. Germline assignment: CDR1 LGHDT and CDR2 YNNKEL (reference sequence).

The chain recombines TRBV3-1 with TRBJ2-1, with TRBD2 matching 14 bases. CDR1 LGHDT and CDR2 YNNKEL come from the germline V gene (reference sequence). This CDR3 contains 17 residues. The V segment lost 4 bases and the J segment 9 bases; nucleotides outside the gene matches: 11. The CDR3 loop reads CASSLLSGTSGSSEQFF. Written as DNA, the CDR3 is TGTGCCAGCAGCCTCCTATCCGGGACTAGCGGGAGTAGTGAGCAGTTCTTC.

The V gene is TRBV4-1, the J gene TRBJ2-3; no definite D call. The CDR3 is made up of 14 amino acids. The V and J ends lost 0 bases and 4 bases respectively, with 8 bases between them. The germline gives CDR1 MGHRA, CDR2 YSYEKL. CDR3: CASSQDPWADTQYF. CDR3 nucleotide sequence: TGCGCCAGCAGCCAAGACCCCTGGGCAGATACGCAGTATTTT.

This clonotype was observed once. The chain is built from TRBV27 and TRBJ2-3; 15 bases are shared with TRBD2. The V segment lost 6 bases and the J segment 7 bases; nucleotides outside the gene matches: 5. In germline, CDR1 is MNHEY, CDR2 SMNVEV (reference sequence). CDR3 length: 15 amino acids. CDR3 loop: CASRPGTSGGNTQYF. As DNA, the CDR3 is TGTGCCAGCAGGCCCGGGACTAGCGGGGGGAATACGCAGTATTTT.

This clonotype occurred a few times. V gene TRBV3-1 combines with J gene TRBJ2-7; the D gene is possibly TRBD2 (6 bases). Trimming took off 3 bases at V and 5 bases at J, with 11 bases between the two ends. Per germline, CDR1 LGHDT and CDR2 YNNKEL (reference sequence). The CDR3 is 13 amino acids. CDR3 residues: CASSQSGGDEQYF. The CDR3 DNA follows: TGTGCCAGCAGCCAGTCGGGCGGGGACGAGCAGTACTTC.

This clonotype has ten or more counts. J is TRBJ2-3 and V is TRBV20-1, with D tentatively TRBD2 (6 bases). Germline V gene lookup returns CDR1 DFQATT and CDR2 SNEGSKA (reference sequence). The V gene lost 4 bases and the J gene lost 2 bases, with 13 bases spanning the gap. This CDR3 comprises 14 residues. The CDR3 here is CSATGVAVTDTQYF. The CDR3, as DNA: TGCAGTGCTACTGGGGTAGCGGTCACAGATACGCAGTATTTT.

This chain joins TRBV4-1 and TRBJ1-6, with 8 bases identical to TRBD1. The junction had 5 bases not matched to a gene; V was cut back by 0 bases and J by 10 bases. CDR1 is MGHRA and CDR2 is YSYEKL in the germline V gene. The CDR3 has 15 residues. The CDR3 region is CASSQEGQGYSPLHF. The CDR3, as DNA: TGCGCCAGCAGCCAAGAAGGACAGGGCTACTCACCCCTCCACTTT.

This clonotype was recorded once. The chain uses TRBV28 and TRBJ1-2; no clear D. CDR1 is MDHEN, CDR2 SYDVKM, per germline. The CDR3 is 12 amino acids. Trimming shortened V by 6 bases and J by 4 bases, and 9 bases separated the two germline ends. CDR3 residues: CASRPNPYGYTF. The DNA of the CDR3 is TGTGCCAGCAGGCCAAATCCCTATGGCTACACCTTC.

This clonotype was counted between two and nine times. The chain couples TRBV5-1 to TRBJ2-7, with 7 bases that match TRBD2. Germline CDR1 is SGHRS and CDR2 is YFSETQ. The ends lost 4 bases at V and 7 bases at J; junction bases unmatched: 17. The CDR3 loop spans 16 amino acids. The DNA for the CDR3 is TGCGCCAGCAGCCCCCAAACTAGCGCCCGCTACAATGAGCAGTACTTC. This encodes CASSPQTSARYNEQYF.

Written as DNA, the CDR3 is TGTGCCAGCAGCTCCGGGACAGGGGGCGCCGGGGGCCAGCCCCAGCATTTT. Protein sequence: CASSSGTGGAGGQPQHF. The rearrangement uses TRBV27 and TRBJ1-5, with 12 bases lining up with TRBD1. The CDR3 contains 17 residues. CDR1 MNHEY and CDR2 SMNVEV come from the germline V gene (reference sequence). V lost 6 bases and J lost 7; bases outside the gene matches: 13.

The rearrangement uses TRBV6-1 and TRBJ1-4, with 7 bases aligning to TRBD1. CDR1 and CDR2 from the germline V gene are MNHNS and SASEGT. CDR3 length: 15 amino acids. V was pared by 0 bases and J by 6 bases, with 4 bases of the junction left unmatched. The CDR3 sequence: CASSEAGTAYEKLFF. The CDR3 region has the DNA TGTGCCAGCAGTGAAGCCGGGACAGCATATGAAAAACTGTTTTTT.

This sequence joins TRBV20-1 and TRBJ2-1, with 12 bases matching TRBD2. This CDR3 is 14 amino acids long. Unmatched junction bases numbered 6, after V lost 5 bases and J lost 7 bases. Germline V gene sequence: CDR1 DFQATT, CDR2 SNEGSKA (reference sequence). CDR3: CSARLAGELNEQFF. The CDR3 coding sequence is TGCAGTGCTCGACTAGCGGGAGAGCTGAATGAGCAGTTCTTC.

This clonotype has a handful of counts. The chain has TRBV6-6 and TRBJ2-7, with D perhaps TRBD1 (6 bases). Germline CDR1 MNHNY, CDR2 SVGAGI (reference sequence). V lost 2 bases to trimming and J lost 0 bases, with 8 bases between them. The CDR3 has 14 amino acids. The chain's CDR3 is CASSYRDISYEQYF. The CDR3, as DNA: TGTGCCAGCAGTTACCGGGACATCTCCTACGAGCAGTACTTC.

In the case of this clonotype: The junction departs from germline at one end; a sequencing error may be responsible. The rearrangement uses TRBV9 and TRBJ2-1; 9 positions agree with TRBD1. CDR1 is SGDLS and CDR2 is YYNGEE in the germline V gene. The CDR3 sequence is 14 residues long. Here the CDR3 reads CASSAGQGLDEKFF. For the CDR3, the DNA is TGTGCCAGCAGCGCCGGACAGGGGTTAGATGAGAAGTTCTTC.

This clonotype was counted only a few times. The chain joins TRBV7-9 to TRBJ1-2, with D possibly matching TRBD1 (5 bases). V lost 4 bases to trimming and J lost 0 bases, with 15 bases between them. CDR3 length: 16 residues. CDR1 and CDR2 (germline): SEHNR, FQNEAQ (reference sequence). For the CDR3, the DNA is TGTGCCAGCAGCTCACTCAACGACAGAACTAACTATGGCTACACCTTC. Translated, it gives CASSSLNDRTNYGYTF.

The CDR3: CASSLALGGRGEQYF. CDR3 DNA sequence: TGTGCCAGCAGCTTAGCGCTCGGGGGCCGAGGCGAGCAGTACTTC. This chain links TRBV7-9 with TRBJ2-5; D possibly matches TRBD1 or TRBD2 (6 bases each). The J call is in doubt because the DNA end fits TRBJ2-7 better. The germline V gene has CDR1 SEHNR and CDR2 FQNEAQ (reference sequence). This CDR3 region has 15 residues.

As DNA, the CDR3 is TGTGCCAGCAGTTTGCAGGGGCCGCCAGATACGCAGTATTTT. This sequence encodes CASSLQGPPDTQYF. The chain couples TRBV7-9 to TRBJ2-3; D is perhaps TRBD1 (6 bases). Trimming left V 6 bases short and J 4 bases short, with 14 bases between. Germline CDR1 is SEHNR and CDR2 is FQNEAQ (reference sequence). The CDR3 is made up of 14 amino acids.

There are a few counts of this clonotype. The chain links TRBV20-1 to TRBJ2-1; TRBD2 matches at 8 bases. From germline, CDR1 is DFQATT and CDR2 SNEGSKA (reference sequence). The trim removed 1 base at V and 7 bases at J, leaving 9 bases unmatched. This CDR3 is built from 15 residues. The CDR3 DNA reads TGCAGTGCTAGAGTCACTAGCGGAGTTTTTAATGAGCAGTTCTTC. Its translation: CSARVTSGVFNEQFF.

To note about this clonotype: A read error is possible here, since a much larger clone lies one base away. The rearrangement links TRBV20-1 to TRBJ2-1; weak D call: TRBD1 (5 bases). The DNA end lines up better with TRBJ2-7; the J call may be wrong. In germline, CDR1 is DFQATT, CDR2 SNEGSKA (reference sequence). CDR3 length equals 14 residues. The CDR3 nucleotides are TGCAGTGCTAGGGGGCCACTGAACTACAATGAGCAGTACTTC. This codes for CSARGPLNYNEQYF.

This clonotype was counted a few times. The chain links TRBV6-2 or TRBV6-3 to TRBJ1-2; no clear D. V was shortened by 7 bases and J by 6 bases, with 15 bases between the two germline ends. This CDR3 comprises 13 residues. CDR1 MNHEY and CDR2 SVGEGT come from the germline V gene. The CDR3 protein is CASNKEIGDGYTF. The CDR3 DNA reads TGTGCCAGCAACAAGGAAATTGGAGATGGCTACACCTTC.

The J gene is TRBJ2-7, the V gene TRBV3-1; maybe TRBD2 (6 bases). This CDR3 is 14 amino acids long. Trimming removed 8 bases at V and 3 bases at J, with 17 bases between. Germline V lookup: CDR1 LGHDT, CDR2 YNNKEL (reference sequence). The CDR3 sequence: CASRLSGEIYEQYF. DNA for the CDR3: TGTGCCAGCCGACTTAGCGGCGAAATCTACGAGCAGTACTTC.

This rearrangement joins TRBV9 to TRBJ2-3; TRBD2 aligns across 7 bases. The CDR3 consists of 17 residues. V lost 0 bases, J lost 0 bases, and 7 bases stayed unmatched. The germline gives CDR1 SGDLS, CDR2 YYNGEE. Written as DNA, the CDR3 is TGTGCCAGCAGCGTAGGCAGTAGCGGGCCTAGCACAGATACGCAGTATTTT. Protein sequence: CASSVGSSGPSTDTQYF.

In its sample, this clonotype was seen a few times. The chain carries TRBV5-1 and TRBJ1-1, with no clear D. The germline CDR1 and CDR2 sequences are SGHRS and YFSETQ. Between the trimmed V and J ends, which lost 4 bases and 6 bases, there was a span of 10 bases. The CDR3 runs 12 residues. The CDR3 protein is CASSPHGAEAFF. The DNA for the CDR3 is TGCGCCAGCAGCCCCCATGGAGCTGAAGCTTTCTTT.